Listed below are T cell receptor beta chains from one sample, sequenced in a study of T cell repertoires in cytomegalovirus infection. Antigen specificity for these receptors is unknown. One entry per CDR3 protein results from TCRdb running MiXCR on the reads. This sample has roughly 920,000 distinct CDR3 sequences, with 31% found just once. This material consisted of cultured CD8+ T cells from PBMCs, taken from culture after CMV antigen stimulation. All receptors derive from a human donor in good health (CMV status not recorded). Some clones in this sample may be carry-over from other donors' samples. CDR3s include the opening cysteine and the closing phenylalanine or tryptophan. D genes are given only for firm matches. Where a row states a size, it is once, few, many or the class of an expanded clone; other rows omit it.

j_gene | d_gene | v_gene | abundance | CDR3aa | CDR3nt
TRBJ2-5 | TRBD2 | TRBV15 | . | CATSRLARVLQETQYF | TGTGCCACCAGCCGACTAGCGCGGGTCCTCCAAGAGACCCAGTACTTC
TRBJ1-4 | . | TRBV27 | . | CASTSVGEKLFF | TGTGCCAGCACCTCGGTAGGAGAAAAACTGTTTTTT
TRBJ2-5 | . | TRBV2 | . | CASRGIPPGTEQETQYF | TGTGCCAGCAGGGGGATCCCCCCCGGGACCGAACAAGAGACCCAGTACTTC
TRBJ1-5 | . | TRBV5-1 | . | CASSSGTYDSNQPQHF | TGCGCCAGCAGCTCCGGGACATACGATAGCAATCAGCCCCAGCATTTT
TRBJ2-6 | . | TRBV7-6 | many | CASSLSQTSGANVLTF | TGTGCCAGCAGCTTATCGCAAACCTCTGGGGCCAACGTCCTGACTTTC
TRBJ1-5 | TRBD1 | TRBV28 | few | CASSLYGTGWAISNQPQHF | TGTGCCAGCAGTTTATACGGGACAGGGTGGGCCATTAGCAATCAGCCCCAGCATTTT
TRBJ2-5 | . | TRBV6-1 | . | CASSEAGAWETQYF | TGTGCCAGCAGTGAAGCTGGAGCCTGGGAGACCCAGTACTTC
TRBJ1-1 | . | TRBV6-2/TRBV6-3 | . | CASSRYGEWGWTEAFF | TGTGCCAGCAGTCGATACGGAGAATGGGGGTGGACTGAAGCTTTCTTT
TRBJ2-5 | TRBD1 | TRBV20-1 | . | CSARDGDWTGRRETQYF | TGCAGTGCTAGAGATGGTGATTGGACAGGGAGGCGAGAGACCCAGTACTTC
TRBJ2-3 | TRBD1 | TRBV7-3 | many | CASSTIGQGVADTQYF | TGTGCCAGCAGCACAATCGGACAGGGAGTGGCAGATACGCAGTATTTT
TRBJ2-5 | . | TRBV12-3/TRBV12-4 | few | CASSPRTEETQYF | TGTGCCAGCAGCCCTCGGACGGAAGAGACCCAGTACTTC
TRBJ2-1 | TRBD2 | TRBV12-3/TRBV12-4 | . | CASSWGLAGDTPYNEQFF | TGTGCCAGCAGTTGGGGACTAGCGGGGGACACACCCTACAATGAGCAGTTCTTC
TRBJ2-2 | TRBD2 | TRBV5-4 | few | CASSLGGTSGIVNTGELFF | TGTGCCAGCAGCTTGGGAGGGACTAGCGGGATCGTGAACACCGGGGAGCTGTTTTTT
TRBJ2-3 | . | TRBV7-2 | many | CASSLITDTQYF | TGTGCCAGCAGCCTTATCACAGATACGCAGTATTTT
TRBJ1-1 | . | TRBV7-9 | . | CASSLEVSLNTEAFF | TGTGCCAGCAGCTTAGAGGTCAGCTTGAACACTGAAGCTTTCTTT
TRBJ2-7 | . | TRBV20-1 | once | CSARDGRVWEQYF | TGCAGTGCTAGAGATGGCAGGGTTTGGGAGCAGTACTTC